These T cell receptor beta chains were read from a single sample in a study of cytomegalovirus exposure and HLA in healthy donors. Assay: immunoSEQ multiplex PCR; the TCRdb copy retains only in-frame clones and omits some. The sample data list about 96,000 clones. Sequenced: PBMCs. The receptors stem from a woman in her 30s in good health and CMV-seronegative. Each CDR3 is given with its conserved first and last residue. D genes are given only for firm matches.

d_call j_call v_call cdr3_aa cdr3_nt
- TRBJ2-5 TRBV9 CASSVALQETQYF TGTGCCAGCAGCGTAGCCCTACAAGAGACCCAGTACTTC
TRBD2 TRBJ2-5 TRBV7-8 CASSFMGLAGEETQYF TGTGCCAGCAGCTTTATGGGACTAGCGGGAGAAGAGACCCAGTACTTC
- TRBJ1-1 TRBV15 CATSRPHVRGLHEAFF TGTGCCACCAGCAGACCACACGTCCGGGGATTACATGAAGCTTTCTTT
- TRBJ2-7 TRBV7-6 CASSSNYEQYF TGTGCCAGCAGCTCTAACTACGAGCAGTACTTC
TRBD2 TRBJ2-3 TRBV29-1 CSVTGLAGGPDTQYF TGCAGCGTTACCGGACTAGCGGGAGGACCAGATACGCAGTATTTT
- TRBJ2-7 TRBV23-1 CASSQWGGISYEQYF TGCGCCAGCAGTCAATGGGGCGGCATCTCCTACGAGCAGTACTTC
TRBD1 TRBJ1-1 TRBV28 CAAQGTEAFF TGTGCCGCACAGGGGACTGAAGCTTTCTTT
TRBD2 TRBJ2-1 TRBV7-9 CASSLAETSGRVLF TGTGCCAGCAGCTTAGCCGAGACTAGCGGGAGGGTTCTCTTC
- TRBJ2-7 TRBV11-2 CASSYRRETEQYF TGTGCCAGCAGCTATCGCCGGGAAACCGAGCAGTACTTC
- TRBJ1-1 TRBV27 CASSLIGGATEAFF TGTGCCAGCAGTTTAATCGGGGGGGCGACTGAAGCTTTCTTT
TRBD1 TRBJ2-7 TRBV19 CASSSTGVPSYEQYF TGTGCCAGTAGTTCAACAGGGGTTCCTTCCTACGAGCAGTACTTC
- TRBJ1-1 TRBV28 CASSIERGAGTEAFF TGTGCCAGCAGTATTGAACGGGGAGCGGGCACTGAAGCTTTCTTT
TRBD1 TRBJ1-6 TRBV27 CASSFGAGGSYNSPLHF TGTGCCAGCAGCTTTGGGGCAGGGGGCTCCTATAATTCACCCCTCCACTTT
- TRBJ2-2 TRBV6-1 CASGTFNTGELFF TGTGCCAGCGGCACATTTAACACCGGGGAGCTGTTTTTT
- TRBJ1-2 TRBV5-1 CASSFAESRPVGGYTF TGCGCCAGCAGCTTCGCTGAATCCAGGCCAGTGGGTGGCTACACCTTC
TRBD1 TRBJ1-5 TRBV28 CASSPGQGDQPQHF TGTGCCAGCAGCCCAGGACAGGGTGATCAGCCCCAGCATTTT
- TRBJ1-2 TRBV9 CASSVEMGSYGYTF TGTGCCAGCAGCGTAGAGATGGGGAGCTATGGCTACACCTTC
TRBD2 TRBJ2-1 TRBV15 CATSTTSGSGIRGQFF TGTGCCACCAGCACAACGTCGGGTAGCGGGATCCGAGGACAGTTCTTC
TRBD1 TRBJ1-1 TRBV10-3 CAISEGTGRTEAFF TGTGCCATCAGTGAGGGGACAGGGAGAACTGAAGCTTTCTTT
TRBD1 TRBJ1-2 TRBV5-1 CASSLETGGVYGYTF TGCGCCAGCAGCTTGGAGACAGGGGGAGTCTATGGCTACACCTTC